This T cell receptor (beta chain) appears in the sequencing data of a study of T-cell reconstitution after alpha-beta-depleted transplantation in children. Germline V CDR1 and CDR2: SGHTA, FQGNSA. The length of the CDR3 is 15 residues. Germline trimming cut 5 bases from V and 6 bases from J; bases unmatched to any gene: 11. Unique molecular identifiers were incorporated during preparation of the TCRbeta library. TCRdb itself ran the PCR reads through MiXCR, one entry per CDR3 protein. The repertoire holds some 500,000 distinct CDR3 sequences, with roughly 33% as singletons. This chain uses TRBV7-2 with TRBJ2-5; 8 bases match TRBD1. The clonotype comes from a human donor who donated a stem cell graft to a child with aplastic anemia. The starting material was PBMCs from the stem cell graft donor, obtained from the stem cell graft. The CDR3 DNA follows: TGTGCCAGCAGCCCCAACGGACAGGGTGTAAAGACCCAGTACTTC. It is translated as CASSPNGQGVKTQYF.